The 16 T cell receptor beta chains given below trace back to one sample, sequenced in a study of cytomegalovirus exposure and HLA in healthy donors. PCR involved 60 Vbeta and 13 Jbeta primers. The assay was immunoSEQ multiplex PCR, and TCRdb's table has in-frame clones only and misses some. The sample carries roughly 160,000 clones, about 80% recorded once. Specimen: PBMCs. The receptor source for this set is a man aged 18 to 30 in good health and CMV-seropositive.

The chain couples TRBV5-4 to TRBJ2-5; 7 nucleotides match TRBD2. Germline V CDR1 and CDR2: SGHNT, YYREEE (reference sequence). V lost 5 bases, J lost 5 bases, and 12 bases stayed unmatched. CDR3 size: 15 residues. The DNA of the CDR3 is TGTGCCAGCAGGAGTGGGGGGGTAAAGGGGGAGACCCAGTACTTC. It specifies CASRSGGVKGETQYF.

This sequence joins TRBV6-1 and TRBJ1-2, with 7 positions matching TRBD1. CDR1 is MNHNS, CDR2 SASEGT, per germline. There are 14 residues in the CDR3. V trimming: 4 bases; J trimming: 2 bases; junction bases outside the gene matches: 4. CDR3 nucleotides: TGTGCCAGCAGTGCCGGGACAGCCAACTATGGCTACACCTTC. Translated, it gives CASSAGTANYGYTF.

The V and J genes are TRBV4-2 and TRBJ1-6; 9 bases agree with TRBD1. CDR1 and CDR2 (germline): LGHNA, YNFKEQ. This CDR3 region has 17 residues. After removal of 2 bases from V and 9 bases from J, the junction contained 11 bases not matched to a gene. CDR3 loop: CASSQSIRDRVFSPLHF. CDR3 in DNA: TGTGCCAGCAGCCAATCAATCCGGGACAGGGTTTTTTCACCCCTCCACTTT.

The chain employs TRBV11-3 and TRBJ2-7; no definite D call. CDR1 is SGHNT and CDR2 is YENEEA in the germline V gene. V was clipped by 3 bases and J by 0 bases, with 12 bases between them. The CDR3 is 15 amino acids. CDR3 DNA sequence: TGTGCCAGCAGCTTGGGTCTCGGCGGCTCCTACGAGCAGTACTTC. Translating it yields CASSLGLGGSYEQYF.

This clone was recorded only once. The chain couples TRBV6-5 to TRBJ2-5, with 9 bases fitting TRBD1. The CDR3 sequence is 14 residues long. The germline CDR1 and CDR2 sequences are MNHEY and SVGAGI. The V and J ends lost 6 bases and 5 bases, in that order; junction bases with no gene match: 7. DNA of the CDR3: TGTGCCAGCAGCCGGGGACAGGGACGGGAGACCCAGTACTTC. This codes for CASSRGQGRETQYF.

The CDR3 region has the DNA TGTGCCAGCAGCTTAGCGTTAGACACCGGGGAGCTGTTTTTT. This translates into CASSLALDTGELFF. V gene TRBV7-7 combines with J gene TRBJ2-2; D gene uncertain. Germline V lookup: CDR1 SSHAT, CDR2 FNYEAQ (reference sequence). The CDR3 runs to 14 residues. Trimming removed 0 bases from V and 3 bases from J, with 5 bases in between.

The gene calls are TRBV5-1 and TRBJ2-3; possible D gene TRBD2, 6 bases. The V gene lost 0 bases and the J gene lost 1 base, with 9 bases spanning the gap. Germline CDR1 reads SGHRS; CDR2 reads YFSETQ. The length of the CDR3 is 15 residues. CDR3 loop: CASSLDPGGTDTQYF. The CDR3 bases are TGCGCCAGCAGCTTGGATCCGGGGGGCACAGATACGCAGTATTTT.

The rearrangement uses TRBV7-6 and TRBJ2-7; TRBD1 matches 11 bases. The junction had 7 bases not matched to a gene; V was cut back by 3 bases and J by 6 bases. CDR1 and CDR2 (germline): SGHVS, FNYEAQ. The CDR3 length is 15 residues. In DNA form, the CDR3 reads TGTGCCAGCAGCTTTGTAGGGACAGGGGGTGGCGAGCAGTACTTC. It is translated as CASSFVGTGGGEQYF.

The V call is TRBV27, the J call TRBJ2-6; 14 nucleotides line up with TRBD2. This CDR3 contains 19 residues. Germline V lookup: CDR1 MNHEY, CDR2 SMNVEV (reference sequence). The V segment lost 4 bases and the J segment 3 bases; nucleotides outside the gene matches: 8. CDR3 region: CASSSPGLAGVGGANVLTF. The CDR3 DNA follows: TGTGCCAGCAGTTCGCCGGGACTAGCGGGAGTCGGTGGGGCCAACGTCCTGACTTTC.

This clone was seen only a few times. The chain has TRBV5-1 and TRBJ2-5; 11 nucleotides line up with TRBD2. The germline V gene has CDR1 SGHRS and CDR2 YFSETQ. The J segment lost 10 bases and the V segment lost 0 bases, leaving 8 bases of the junction unmatched. The CDR3 has 15 amino acids. Here the CDR3 reads CASSLEPGLAVIQYF. As DNA, the CDR3 is TGCGCCAGCAGCTTGGAGCCGGGACTAGCGGTTATCCAGTACTTC. Based on the CDR3 plus reference TRBV5-1 and TRBJ2-5, the full variable domain is KAGVTQTPRYLIKTRGQQVTLSCSPISGHRSVSWYQQTPGQGLQFLFEYFSETQRNKGNFPGRFSGRQFSNSRSEMNVSTLELGDSALYLCASSLEPGLAVIQYFGPGTRLLVL.

V and J are TRBV19 and TRBJ2-1, with TRBD2 matching over 7 bases. The germline gives CDR1 LNHDA, CDR2 SQIVND (reference sequence). The CDR3 spans 15 residues. V gave up 5 bases and J gave up 1 base; unmatched junction bases: 5. The CDR3 protein is CASSQSGISYNEQFF. CDR3 in DNA: TGTGCCAGTAGTCAAAGCGGGATATCCTACAATGAGCAGTTCTTC.

The V call is TRBV9, the J call TRBJ1-2, with D perhaps matching TRBD1 (6 bases). The CDR3 consists of 14 residues. Germline CDR1 is SGDLS and CDR2 is YYNGEE. The germline V and J ends were trimmed by 2 bases and 6 bases, with 14 bases remaining between them. The CDR3 nucleotides are TGTGCCAGCAGCGTCCTTGGGGGGGCGGATGGCTACACCTTC. This translates into CASSVLGGADGYTF.

V gene TRBV5-4 combines with J gene TRBJ2-5, with 8 bases fitting TRBD1. The J segment lost 3 bases and the V segment lost 2 bases, leaving 3 bases of the junction unmatched. The germline V gene has CDR1 SGHNT and CDR2 YYREEE (reference sequence). The CDR3 extends over 14 amino acids. The DNA of the CDR3 is TGTGCCAGCAGCTTTGGGACAGGTAAAGAGACCCAGTACTTC. This codes for CASSFGTGKETQYF.

V gene TRBV7-3 combines with J gene TRBJ2-5; 7 bases are shared with TRBD1. In germline, CDR1 is SGHTA, CDR2 FQGTGA. Trimming removed 5 bases from V and 2 bases from J; junction bases left unmatched: 8. This CDR3 comprises 15 residues. The CDR3 region is CASSLSGTAQETQYF. DNA for the CDR3: TGTGCCAGCAGCCTCTCCGGGACAGCTCAAGAGACCCAGTACTTC.

The J gene is TRBJ1-1, the V gene TRBV19; 7 bases are shared with TRBD1. The CDR3 loop spans 15 amino acids. Germline V gene sequence: CDR1 LNHDA, CDR2 SQIVND (reference sequence). The trim removed 4 bases at V and 6 bases at J, leaving 11 bases unmatched. DNA of the CDR3: TGTGCCAGTAGTACACCCCTCAGGGGGTCAGCTGAAGCTTTCTTT. Translating gives CASSTPLRGSAEAFF.

The rearrangement uses TRBV5-1 and TRBJ2-5; TRBD1 matches at 8 bases. Germline V gene sequence: CDR1 SGHRS, CDR2 YFSETQ. Germline trimming cut 4 bases from V and 5 bases from J; bases unmatched to any gene: 13. The CDR3 loop spans 16 amino acids. CDR3: CASSLSLLGQAETQYF. CDR3 in DNA: TGCGCCAGCAGCCTGAGCCTCCTGGGACAGGCGGAGACCCAGTACTTC.